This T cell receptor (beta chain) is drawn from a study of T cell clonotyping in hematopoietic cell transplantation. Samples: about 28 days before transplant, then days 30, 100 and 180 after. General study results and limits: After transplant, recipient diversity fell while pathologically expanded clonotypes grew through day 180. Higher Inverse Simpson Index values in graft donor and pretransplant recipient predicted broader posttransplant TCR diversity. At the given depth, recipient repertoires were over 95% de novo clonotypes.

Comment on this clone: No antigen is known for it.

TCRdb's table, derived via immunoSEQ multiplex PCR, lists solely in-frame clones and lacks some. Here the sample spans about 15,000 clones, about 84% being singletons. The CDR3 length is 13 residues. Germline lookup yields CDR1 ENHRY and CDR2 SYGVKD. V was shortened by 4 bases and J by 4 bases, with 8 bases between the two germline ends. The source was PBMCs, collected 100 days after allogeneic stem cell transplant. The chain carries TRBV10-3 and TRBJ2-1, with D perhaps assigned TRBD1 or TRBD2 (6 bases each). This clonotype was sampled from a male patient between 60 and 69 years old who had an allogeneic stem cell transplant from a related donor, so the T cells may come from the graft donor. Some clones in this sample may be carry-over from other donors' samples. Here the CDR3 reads CAISGGGYNEQFF. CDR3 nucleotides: TGTGCCATCAGTGGAGGGGGGTACAATGAGCAGTTCTTC.